The sequence of this T cell receptor beta chain was determined in a study of CD8+ T cells in alopecia areata. Sequencing templates came from extracted RNA that was reverse transcribed into cDNA. The assay was immunoSEQ multiplex PCR, and TCRdb's table has in-frame clones only and misses some. The data show about 150,000 clones, around 47% seen once. The ends lost 5 bases at V and 1 base at J; junction bases unmatched: 7. The CDR3 is 15 residues long. Germline V gene lookup returns CDR1 MDHEN and CDR2 SYDVKM. The chain carries TRBV28 and TRBJ2-5; 7 bases line up with TRBD1. The receptor was isolated from a human donor with alopecia areata. Material for sequencing was CD4+ T cells sorted from blood. CDR3 nucleotides: TGTGCCAGCAGTCCCCGCAGGGGGTTCCAAGAGACCCAGTACTTC. Amino acid sequence: CASSPRRGFQETQYF.